Sequencing of this TCR beta chain was carried out in a study of blood T cell repertoires in COVID-19. Study-level information: Some COVID-19 samples were acute and others convalescent; all came from the United States, Italy and Spain. Nucleic acid was either cDNA or gDNA, and it came from T cells, B-cell-depleted T cells, or PBMCs.

The CDR3 runs to 15 residues. CDR1 SEHNR and CDR2 FQNEAQ come from the germline V gene (reference sequence). The V end lost 4 bases, the J end lost 2 bases, and 14 bases lay between the germline ends. Methods used by the authors: Reference gene primer amplification yielded estimated nucleated cell counts. The table came from immunoSEQ multiplex PCR; TCRdb's copy has only in-frame clones and leaves some out. The DNA gave D and trimming, while V, J and clone size come from that table. The profile covers approximately 450,000 clones, with around nine tenths appearing a single time and over 4% taken by the ten largest.

Input material: peripheral blood. The source is a young woman with acute or convalescent COVID-19. The V gene is TRBV7-9, the J gene TRBJ2-5; TRBD1 is a possible D gene (6 bases). CDR3 region: CASSSPGHQQETQYF. The CDR3, as DNA: TGTGCCAGCAGCTCCCCGGGACACCAACAAGAGACCCAGTACTTC.